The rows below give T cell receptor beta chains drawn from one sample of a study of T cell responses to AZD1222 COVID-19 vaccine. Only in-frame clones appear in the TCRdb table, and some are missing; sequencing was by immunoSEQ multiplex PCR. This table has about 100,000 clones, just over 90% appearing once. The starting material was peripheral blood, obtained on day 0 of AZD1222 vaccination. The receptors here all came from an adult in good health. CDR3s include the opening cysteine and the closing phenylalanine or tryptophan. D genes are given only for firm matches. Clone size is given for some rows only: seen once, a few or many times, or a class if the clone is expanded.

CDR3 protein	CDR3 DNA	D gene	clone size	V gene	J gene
CASSFGQGNYEQYF	TGTGCCAGCAGCTTTGGACAGGGTAATTACGAGCAGTACTTC	TRBD1	-	TRBV5-5	TRBJ2-7
CASSSAQEGTEAFF	TGTGCCAGCAGCTCAGCACAAGAGGGCACTGAAGCTTTCTTT	-	once	TRBV3-1/TRBV3-2	TRBJ1-1
CASSSGVGETQYF	TGCGCCAGCAGCTCAGGGGTAGGGGAGACCCAGTACTTC	-	-	TRBV5-1	TRBJ2-5
CASSVVGMNTEAFF	TGTGCCAGCAGCGTAGTGGGGATGAACACTGAAGCTTTCTTT	-	-	TRBV9	TRBJ1-1
CASSLGGGAINSPLHF	TGCGCCAGCAGCCTTGGTGGAGGGGCTATTAATTCACCCCTCCACTTT	-	-	TRBV5-1	TRBJ1-6
CASSYYPGRRNSPLHF	TGTGCCAGCAGCTACTATCCGGGACGGCGTAATTCACCCCTCCACTTT	-	-	TRBV5-4	TRBJ1-6
CASSSQGGQPQHF	TGTGCCAGCAGTAGTCAGGGGGGCCAGCCCCAGCATTTT	TRBD1	-	TRBV6-4	TRBJ1-5
CASSAGHPVNEAFF	TGTGCCAGCAGCGCCGGACACCCGGTCAATGAAGCTTTCTTT	-	-	TRBV11-2	TRBJ1-1
CASSRDETTGELFF	TGTGCCAGCTCACGGGACGAAACCACCGGGGAGCTGTTTTTT	-	-	TRBV18	TRBJ2-2
CASSPSHADTQYF	TGTGCCAGCAGTCCCTCCCATGCAGATACGCAGTATTTT	-	-	TRBV27	TRBJ2-3
CASSKRGQETQYF	TGTGCCAGCAGTAAGCGGGGGCAAGAGACCCAGTACTTC	TRBD2	-	TRBV27	TRBJ2-5
CASSWTGGNTEAFF	TGTGCCAGCAGCTGGACCGGGGGTAACACTGAAGCTTTCTTT	-	-	TRBV2	TRBJ1-1
CARLQGTNQPQHF	TGTGCCAGGCTACAGGGGACAAATCAGCCCCAGCATTTT	TRBD1	-	TRBV2	TRBJ1-5
CASRGSSYEQYF	TGTGCCAGCAGGGGAAGCTCCTACGAGCAGTACTTC	-	-	TRBV5-5	TRBJ2-7
CASSYSQNWSGYTF	TGTGCCAGCAGTTACTCGCAGAACTGGAGTGGCTACACCTTC	-	-	TRBV6-5	TRBJ1-2
CASNTNYGYTF	TGTGCCAGCAACACTAACTATGGCTACACCTTC	-	-	TRBV6-5	TRBJ1-2
CASSSRGSSYEQYF	TGTGCCAGCAGTTCTAGGGGGTCTTCCTACGAGCAGTACTTC	-	-	TRBV28	TRBJ2-7
CASSQASVAAEAFF	TGTGCCAGCAGCCAAGCTTCAGTTGCCGCTGAAGCTTTCTTT	-	-	TRBV3-1/TRBV3-2	TRBJ1-1
CASSPTVQNTGELFF	TGCGCCAGCAGCCCCACGGTTCAGAACACCGGGGAGCTGTTTTTT	-	-	TRBV5-1	TRBJ2-2
CAIRQGRAEAFF	TGTGCCATCAGACAGGGGAGGGCTGAAGCTTTCTTT	TRBD1	-	TRBV10-3	TRBJ1-1
CASRGGRETNEKLFF	TGTGCCAGCAGAGGGGGGCGGGAAACTAATGAAAAACTGTTTTTT	-	once	TRBV2	TRBJ1-4
CASSLGSRINVHEQYF	TGTGCCAGCAGCTTGGGTTCGAGGATTAATGTCCACGAGCAGTACTTC	-	-	TRBV5-6	TRBJ2-7
CATSSSEQLINYGYTF	TGTGCCACCAGCAGCTCAGAACAGCTGATTAACTATGGCTACACCTTC	-	-	TRBV15	TRBJ1-2
CASSLQGDEAFF	TGTGCCAGCTCACTGCAGGGCGATGAAGCTTTCTTT	-	-	TRBV18	TRBJ1-1
CASSAGGGELFF	TGCGCCAGCAGTGCGGGGGGCGGGGAGCTGTTTTTT	TRBD2	-	TRBV10-1	TRBJ2-2
CASSDGTGDEKLFF	TGTGCCAGCAGTGACGGGACAGGGGATGAAAAACTGTTTTTT	TRBD1	-	TRBV2	TRBJ1-4
CASSESAGGGYTF	TGCGCCAGCAGTGAGTCGGCGGGGGGAGGCTACACCTTC	-	-	TRBV10-1	TRBJ1-2
CASSLHQNNSPLHF	TGTGCCAGCAGCTTGCATCAGAATAATTCACCCCTCCACTTT	-	-	TRBV5-4	TRBJ1-6
CASSLRRDYEQYF	TGCGCCAGCAGCTTGCGTCGGGACTACGAGCAGTACTTC	-	-	TRBV5-1	TRBJ2-7
CASSQDLSQLGKLFF	TGTGCCAGCAGCCAAGATCTATCGCAGCTCGGAAAACTGTTTTTT	-	-	TRBV3-1/TRBV3-2	TRBJ1-4
CASRGQNVLTF	TGTGCCAGCCGGGGACAGAACGTCCTGACTTTC	TRBD1	once	TRBV9	TRBJ2-6
CASSLGPTGSNQPQHF	TGCGCCAGCAGCTTGGGTCCGACAGGGAGCAATCAGCCCCAGCATTTT	TRBD1	-	TRBV5-1	TRBJ1-5
CASSSDRAAFF	TGTGCCAGCAGTTCCGACAGGGCAGCTTTCTTT	TRBD1	-	TRBV27	TRBJ1-1
CASSSPASAEKKLFF	TGTGCCAGCAGCTCCCCCGCATCCGCCGAAAAAAAACTGTTTTTT	-	-	TRBV7-9	TRBJ1-4
CASSYGDFHSGNTIYF	TGTGCCAGCAGTTACGGAGACTTCCACTCTGGAAACACCATATATTTT	-	-	TRBV6-5	TRBJ1-3
CASSHSSGGTEAFF	TGTGCCAGCAGCCATTCCTCAGGGGGCACTGAAGCTTTCTTT	TRBD1	-	TRBV3-1/TRBV3-2	TRBJ1-1
CASRRGGGNQPQHF	TGTGCCAGCAGGAGAGGGGGGGGCAATCAGCCCCAGCATTTT	-	-	TRBV6-5	TRBJ1-5
CASSLTYTSGPGNTIYF	TGTGCCAGCAGCTTAACTTATACGTCGGGACCCGGAAACACCATATATTTT	-	-	TRBV7-2	TRBJ1-3
CASSQVTGGGPGYEQYF	TGTGCCAGCAGCCAAGTGACCGGGGGGGGACCAGGCTACGAGCAGTACTTC	TRBD2	-	TRBV3-1/TRBV3-2	TRBJ2-7
CASSKASLNTEAFF	TGTGCCAGTAGTAAGGCCAGTCTGAACACTGAAGCTTTCTTT	-	-	TRBV19	TRBJ1-1